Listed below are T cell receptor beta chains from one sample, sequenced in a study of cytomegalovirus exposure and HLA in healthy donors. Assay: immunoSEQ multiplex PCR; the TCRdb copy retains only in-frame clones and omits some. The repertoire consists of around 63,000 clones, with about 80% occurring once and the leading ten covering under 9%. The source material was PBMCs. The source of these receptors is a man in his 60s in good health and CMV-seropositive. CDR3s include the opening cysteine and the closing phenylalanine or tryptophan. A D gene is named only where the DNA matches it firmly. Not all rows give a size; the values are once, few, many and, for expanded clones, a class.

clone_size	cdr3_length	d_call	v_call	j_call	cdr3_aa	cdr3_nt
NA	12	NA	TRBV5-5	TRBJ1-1	CASSLARTEAFF	TGTGCCAGCAGCTTGGCGAGGACTGAAGCTTTCTTT
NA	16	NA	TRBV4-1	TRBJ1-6	CASSQAGAQDNSPLHF	TGCGCCAGCAGCCAAGCAGGGGCACAAGATAATTCACCCCTCCACTTT
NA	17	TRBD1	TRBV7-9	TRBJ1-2	CASSTDRVRLSNYGYTF	TGTGCCAGCAGCACAGACAGGGTCAGACTCAGCAACTATGGCTACACCTTC
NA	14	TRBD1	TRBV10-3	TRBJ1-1	CAISGGQGYTEAFF	TGTGCCATCAGTGGGGGACAGGGGTACACTGAAGCTTTCTTT
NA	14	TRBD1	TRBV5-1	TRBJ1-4	CASSPTGAQNKLFF	TGCGCCAGCAGCCCCACAGGGGCCCAAAACAAACTGTTTTTT
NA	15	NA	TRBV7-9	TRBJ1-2	CASSQNHGIDYGYTF	TGTGCCAGCAGCCAAAACCACGGGATCGACTATGGCTACACCTTC
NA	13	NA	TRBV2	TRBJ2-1	CASISLSPNEQFF	TGTGCCAGCATTTCACTTAGCCCGAATGAGCAGTTCTTC
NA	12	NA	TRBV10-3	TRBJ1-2	CAISEAGYGYTF	TGTGCCATCAGTGAGGCGGGTTACGGCTACACCTTC
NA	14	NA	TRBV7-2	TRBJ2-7	CASSLRREDYEQYF	TGTGCCAGCAGCTTGAGAAGGGAGGACTACGAGCAGTACTTC
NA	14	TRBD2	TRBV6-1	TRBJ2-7	CASRLAGDIYEQYF	TGTGCCAGTCGACTAGCGGGAGACATATACGAGCAGTACTTC
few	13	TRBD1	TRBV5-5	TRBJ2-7	CASRQGESYEQYF	TGTGCCAGTAGGCAGGGGGAGTCCTACGAGCAGTACTTC
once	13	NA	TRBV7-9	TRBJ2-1	CASSLDTLNEQFF	TGTGCCAGCAGCTTGGACACACTGAATGAGCAGTTCTTC
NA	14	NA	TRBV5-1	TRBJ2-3	CASSTGIARDTQYF	TGCGCCAGCAGCACCGGGATTGCCCGGGATACGCAGTATTTT
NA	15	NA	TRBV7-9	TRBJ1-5	CASSRTAGANQPQHF	TGTGCCAGCAGCCGTACAGCTGGGGCAAATCAGCCCCAGCATTTT
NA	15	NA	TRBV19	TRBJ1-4	CASSLAGATNEKLFF	TGTGCCAGTAGTTTGGCAGGGGCAACTAATGAAAAACTGTTTTTT
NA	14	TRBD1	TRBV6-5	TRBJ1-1	CASSSGQGRAEAFF	TGTGCCAGCAGTTCCGGACAGGGCAGGGCTGAAGCTTTCTTT
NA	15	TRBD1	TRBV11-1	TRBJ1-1	CASSSRQGLGTEAFF	TGTGCCAGCAGCTCCCGACAGGGGCTGGGCACTGAAGCTTTCTTT
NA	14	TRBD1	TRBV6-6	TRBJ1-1	CASSGGQGATEAFF	TGTGCCAGCAGTGGTGGACAGGGGGCGACTGAAGCTTTCTTT
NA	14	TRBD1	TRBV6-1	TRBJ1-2	CASIRDRGNYGYTF	TGTGCCAGCATACGGGACAGGGGTAACTATGGCTACACCTTC
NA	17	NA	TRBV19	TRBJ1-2	CASSLQDPGRKNYGYTF	TGTGCCAGTAGTCTTCAGGACCCAGGGCGCAAAAACTATGGCTACACCTTC
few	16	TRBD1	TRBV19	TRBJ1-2	CASTHRATGGNYGYTF	TGTGCCAGTACCCACCGGGCGACAGGGGGGAACTATGGCTACACCTTC
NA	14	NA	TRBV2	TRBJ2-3	CASRKDRYTDTQYF	TGTGCCAGCAGAAAAGACAGGTACACAGATACGCAGTATTTT
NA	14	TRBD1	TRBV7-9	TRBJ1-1	CASSATGGVSGAFF	TGTGCCAGCAGCGCTACAGGGGGGGTATCGGGAGCTTTCTTT
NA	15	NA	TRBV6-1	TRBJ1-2	CASSEKVGGNYGYTF	TGTGCCAGCAGTGAAAAGGTCGGGGGAAACTATGGCTACACCTTC
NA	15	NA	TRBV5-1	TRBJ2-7	CASSLGGGGTYEQYF	TGCGCCAGCAGCTTGGGAGGCGGCGGAACCTACGAGCAGTACTTC
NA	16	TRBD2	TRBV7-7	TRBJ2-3	CASSLGLAGATDTQYF	TGTGCTAGCAGCTTAGGACTAGCGGGAGCCACAGATACGCAGTATTTT
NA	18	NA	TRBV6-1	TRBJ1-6	CASSEAPAGLPYNSPLHF	TGTGCCAGCAGTGAAGCGCCGGCAGGGTTGCCGTATAATTCACCCCTCCACTTT
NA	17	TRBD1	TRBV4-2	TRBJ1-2	CASSQDLASGGIYGYTF	TGTGCCAGCAGCCAAGATTTAGCCTCAGGGGGCATCTATGGCTACACCTTC
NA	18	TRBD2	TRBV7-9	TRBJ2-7	CASSLEGLAGGPSGEQYF	TGTGCCAGCAGCTTAGAGGGACTAGCGGGAGGGCCCTCTGGGGAGCAGTACTTC
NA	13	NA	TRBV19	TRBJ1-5	CASSIVGNQPQHF	TGTGCCAGTAGTATAGTAGGCAATCAGCCCCAGCATTTT
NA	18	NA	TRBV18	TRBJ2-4	CASSGGRGRALDKNIQYF	TGTGCCAGCTCAGGGGGCAGAGGTCGGGCGCTGGACAAAAACATTCAGTACTTC
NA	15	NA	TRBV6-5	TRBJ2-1	CASSYVGGGNNEQFF	TGTGCCAGCAGTTATGTGGGTGGGGGGAACAATGAGCAGTTCTTC
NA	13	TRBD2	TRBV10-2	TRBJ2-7	CASRLAGGYEQYF	TGCGCCAGCAGGCTAGCGGGAGGATACGAGCAGTACTTC
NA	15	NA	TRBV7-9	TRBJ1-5	CASSLATGFNQPQHF	TGTGCCAGCAGCTTAGCGACAGGTTTCAATCAGCCCCAGCATTTT
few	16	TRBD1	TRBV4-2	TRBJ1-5	CASSQGSGTANQPQHF	TGTGCCAGCAGCCAAGGCTCCGGGACAGCAAATCAGCCCCAGCATTTT
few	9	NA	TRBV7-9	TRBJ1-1	CASSPGAFF	TGTGCCAGCAGCCCCGGGGCTTTCTTT
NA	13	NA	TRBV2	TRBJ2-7	CAIIRDMHYEQYF	TGTGCCATCATTCGGGACATGCACTACGAGCAGTACTTC
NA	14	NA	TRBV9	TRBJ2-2	CASSVDFNTGELFF	TGTGCCAGCAGCGTAGACTTCAACACCGGGGAGCTGTTTTTT
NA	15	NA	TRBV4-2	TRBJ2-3	CASSQGTSSTDTQYF	TGTGCCAGCAGCCAAGGGACATCCAGCACAGATACGCAGTATTTT
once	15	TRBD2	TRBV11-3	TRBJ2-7	CASSTPGLAGNEQYF	TGTGCCAGCAGCACACCGGGACTAGCTGGAAACGAGCAGTACTTC
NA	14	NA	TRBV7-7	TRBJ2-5	CASSPTGSRETQYF	TGTGCTAGCAGCCCGACAGGATCTAGGGAGACCCAGTACTTC
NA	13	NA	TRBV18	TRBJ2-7	CASSPLTGYEQYF	TGTGCCAGCTCACCACTGACGGGCTACGAGCAGTACTTC
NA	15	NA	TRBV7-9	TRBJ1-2	CASSLKQGINYGYTF	TGTGCCAGCAGCTTAAAACAGGGAATTAACTATGGCTACACCTTC
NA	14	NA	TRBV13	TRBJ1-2	CASSLPDTNYGYTF	TGTGCCAGCAGCTTACCAGACACTAACTATGGCTACACCTTC
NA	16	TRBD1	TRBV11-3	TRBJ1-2	CASSLDGTGANYGYTF	TGTGCCAGCAGCTTAGATGGGACAGGCGCTAACTATGGCTACACCTTC
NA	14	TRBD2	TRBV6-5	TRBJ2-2	CASSEEGRVGALFF	TGTGCCAGCAGTGAAGAAGGGAGGGTCGGGGCACTGTTTTTT
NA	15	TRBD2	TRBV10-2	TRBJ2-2	CASSRTSGNTGELFF	TGCGCCAGCAGTCGGACTAGCGGGAACACCGGGGAGCTGTTTTTT
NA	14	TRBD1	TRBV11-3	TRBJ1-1	CASRIRGDRIEAFF	TGTGCCAGCAGAATCCGAGGGGACAGGATAGAAGCTTTCTTT
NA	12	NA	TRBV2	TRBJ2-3	CASSVELNTQYF	TGTGCCAGCAGTGTGGAGCTTAATACGCAGTATTTT
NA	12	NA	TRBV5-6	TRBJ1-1	CASSLSDTEAFF	TGTGCCAGCAGCTTGTCGGACACTGAAGCTTTCTTT
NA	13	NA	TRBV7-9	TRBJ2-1	CASSPKGPYEQFF	TGTGCCAGCAGCCCCAAGGGGCCTTATGAGCAGTTCTTC
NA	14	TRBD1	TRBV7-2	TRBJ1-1	CASSYRDRATEAFF	TGTGCCAGCAGCTACCGGGACAGGGCCACTGAAGCTTTCTTT
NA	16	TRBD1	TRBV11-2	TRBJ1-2	CASSPGGTQGWYGYTF	TGTGCCAGCAGCCCAGGGGGAACACAGGGGTGGTATGGCTACACCTTC
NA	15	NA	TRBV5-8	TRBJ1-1	CASSLGLLKNTEAFF	TGTGCCAGCAGCTTGGGACTGCTTAAGAACACTGAAGCTTTCTTT